This T cell receptor (beta chain) was profiled in a study of T cells in Graves' hyperthyroidism and ophthalmopathy. Overall study context: Blood was drawn when the patient was first diagnosed and still untreated.

Amplification targeted TCR beta CDR3 regions from RNA transcripts. TCR CDR3 underwent first-round RT-PCR with the HTBI primer set. TCRdb redid the calling of the multiplex PCR reads with MiXCR, one entry per CDR3 protein. Here the sample spans roughly 500,000 distinct CDR3 sequences, roughly 24% being singletons. Study results and limitations: From stable hyperthyroidism, ophthalmopathy was separated by a 13 V-J model. Most thyroid clonotypes expanded above 0.001 were also detected in blood.

Losses at the gene ends were 3 bases for V and 2 bases for J; bases not matched to a gene: 4. Germline V CDR1 and CDR2: MNHEY, SMNVEV (reference sequence). CDR3 size: 16 residues. The PBMCs were taken from 10 ml of fresh peripheral blood. Ten or more counts support this clonotype. The target antigen is unknown. The TCR comes from a woman aged 25-40 years with Graves' ophthalmopathy. Sequenced input: blood. The chain carries TRBV27 and TRBJ1-5; 10 nucleotides agree with TRBD1. CDR3 loop: CASSLGQGFGNQPQHF. CDR3 sequence (DNA): TGTGCCAGCAGTTTGGGACAGGGGTTCGGCAATCAGCCCCAGCATTTT.